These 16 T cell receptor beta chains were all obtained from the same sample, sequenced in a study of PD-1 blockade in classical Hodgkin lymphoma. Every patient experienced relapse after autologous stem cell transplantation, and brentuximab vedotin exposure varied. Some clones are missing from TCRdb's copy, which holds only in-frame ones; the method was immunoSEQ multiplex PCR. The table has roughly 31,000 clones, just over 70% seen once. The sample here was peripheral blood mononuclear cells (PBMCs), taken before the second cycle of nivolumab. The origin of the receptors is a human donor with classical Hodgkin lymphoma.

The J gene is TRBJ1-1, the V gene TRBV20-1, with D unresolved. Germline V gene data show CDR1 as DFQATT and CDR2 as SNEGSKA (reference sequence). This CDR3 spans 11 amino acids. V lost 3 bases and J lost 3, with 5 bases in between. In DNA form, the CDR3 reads TGCAGTGCTAGGGACGACACTGAAGCTTTCTTT. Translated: CSARDDTEAFF.

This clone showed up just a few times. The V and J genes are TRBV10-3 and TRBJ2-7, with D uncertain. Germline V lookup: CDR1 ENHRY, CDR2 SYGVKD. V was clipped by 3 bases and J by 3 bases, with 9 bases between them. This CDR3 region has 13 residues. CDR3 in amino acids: CAISDFGSYEQYF. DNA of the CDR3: TGTGCCATCAGTGATTTTGGAAGCTACGAGCAGTACTTC.

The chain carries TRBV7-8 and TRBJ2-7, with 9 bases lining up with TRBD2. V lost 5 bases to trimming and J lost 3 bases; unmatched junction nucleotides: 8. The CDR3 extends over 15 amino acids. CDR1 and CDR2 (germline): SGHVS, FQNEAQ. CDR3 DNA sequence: TGTGCCAGCAGCCTCTTGGCGGGAGGGGGCTACGAGCAGTACTTC. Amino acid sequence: CASSLLAGGGYEQYF.

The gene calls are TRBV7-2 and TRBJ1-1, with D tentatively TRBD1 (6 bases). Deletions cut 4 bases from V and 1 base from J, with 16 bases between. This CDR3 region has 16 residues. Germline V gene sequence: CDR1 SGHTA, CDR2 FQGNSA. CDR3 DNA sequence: TGTGCCAGCAGCTACGGACAGTTGACTTCGAACACTGAAGCTTTCTTT. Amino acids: CASSYGQLTSNTEAFF.

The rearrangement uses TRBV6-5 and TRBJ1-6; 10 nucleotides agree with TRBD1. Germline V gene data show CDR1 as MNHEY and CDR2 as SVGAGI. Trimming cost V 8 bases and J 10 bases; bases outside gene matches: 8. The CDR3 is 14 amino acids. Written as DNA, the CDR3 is TGTGCCAGCGGGGGGGGACAGGGGAACTCACCCCTCCACTTT. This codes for CASGGGQGNSPLHF.

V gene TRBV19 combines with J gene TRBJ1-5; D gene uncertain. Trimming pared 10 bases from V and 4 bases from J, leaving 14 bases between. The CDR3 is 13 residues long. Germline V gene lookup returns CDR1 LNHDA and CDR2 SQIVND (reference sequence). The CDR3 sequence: CATRNTRNQPQHF. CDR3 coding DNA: TGTGCCACTCGCAACACCCGGAATCAGCCCCAGCATTTT.

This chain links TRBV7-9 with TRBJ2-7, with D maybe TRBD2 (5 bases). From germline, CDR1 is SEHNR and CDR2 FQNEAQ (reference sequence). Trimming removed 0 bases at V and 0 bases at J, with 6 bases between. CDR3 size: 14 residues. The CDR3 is CASSLAGSSYEQYF. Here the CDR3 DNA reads TGTGCCAGCAGCTTAGCAGGGAGCTCCTACGAGCAGTACTTC.

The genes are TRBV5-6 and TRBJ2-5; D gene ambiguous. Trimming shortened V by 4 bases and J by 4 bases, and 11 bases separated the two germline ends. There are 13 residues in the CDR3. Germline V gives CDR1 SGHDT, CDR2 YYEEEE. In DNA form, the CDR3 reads TGTGCCAGCAGCCCCCCGGCAGCAGAGACCCAGTACTTC. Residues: CASSPPAAETQYF.

CDR3 sequence (DNA): TGTGCCAGCTCACCGGACAGGGCCCACGAAAAACTGTTTTTT. It encodes CASSPDRAHEKLFF. This rearrangement joins TRBV18 to TRBJ1-4; 8 bases agree with TRBD1. This CDR3 has 14 amino acids. The trim removed 3 bases at V and 8 bases at J, leaving 5 bases unmatched. Germline V gives CDR1 KGHSH, CDR2 LQKENI.

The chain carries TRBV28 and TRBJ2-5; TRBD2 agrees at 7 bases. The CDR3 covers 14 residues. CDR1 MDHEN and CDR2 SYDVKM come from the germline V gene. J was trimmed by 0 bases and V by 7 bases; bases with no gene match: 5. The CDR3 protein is CASKPAGYQETQYF. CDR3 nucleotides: TGTGCCAGCAAACCAGCGGGGTACCAAGAGACCCAGTACTTC.

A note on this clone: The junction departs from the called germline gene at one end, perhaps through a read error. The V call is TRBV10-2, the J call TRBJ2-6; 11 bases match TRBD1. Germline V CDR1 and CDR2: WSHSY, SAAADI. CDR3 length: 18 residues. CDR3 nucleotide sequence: TGCGCCAGCAGAGAGTCCGGGACAGGGGGCTCTGGGGCCAACGTCCTGACTTTC. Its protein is CASRESGTGGSGANVLTF.

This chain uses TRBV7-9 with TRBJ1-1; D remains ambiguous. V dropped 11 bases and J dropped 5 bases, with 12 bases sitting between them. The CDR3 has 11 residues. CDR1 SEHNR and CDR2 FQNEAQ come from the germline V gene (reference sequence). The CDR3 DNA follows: TGTGCCGGGCGGGCGGAAACTGAAGCTTTCTTT. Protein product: CAGRAETEAFF.

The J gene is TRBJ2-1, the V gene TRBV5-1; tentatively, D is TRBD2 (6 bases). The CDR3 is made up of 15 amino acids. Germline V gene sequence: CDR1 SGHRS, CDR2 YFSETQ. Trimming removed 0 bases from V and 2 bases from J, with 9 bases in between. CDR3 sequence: CASSLGRETYNEQFF. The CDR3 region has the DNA TGCGCCAGCAGCTTGGGGAGGGAGACCTACAATGAGCAGTTCTTC.

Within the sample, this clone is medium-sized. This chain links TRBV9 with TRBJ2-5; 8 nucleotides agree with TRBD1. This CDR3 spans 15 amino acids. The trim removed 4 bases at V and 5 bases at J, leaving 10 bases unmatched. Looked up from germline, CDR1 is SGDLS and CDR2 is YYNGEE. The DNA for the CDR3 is TGTGCCAGCAGCACGAGGACAGGGAAGGGGGAGACCCAGTACTTC. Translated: CASSTRTGKGETQYF.

The CDR3 spells CASSLAGGGEQFF. DNA for the CDR3: TGTGCCAGCAGCTTAGCCGGGGGCGGGGAGCAGTTCTTC. The chain joins TRBV11-3 to TRBJ2-1; the D call may be TRBD1 or TRBD2 (6 bases each). The V gene's germline CDR1 is SGHNT and CDR2 YENEEA. This CDR3 comprises 13 residues. V lost 1 base, J lost 10 bases, and 11 bases lay in between. Supplemented by reference TRBV11-3 and TRBJ2-1, the full variable domain reads EAGVVQSPRYKIIEKKQPVAFWCNPISGHNTLYWYLQNLGQGPELLIRYENEEAVDDSQLPKDRFSAERLKGVDSTLKIQPAELGDSAVYLCASSLAGGGEQFFGPGTRLTVL.

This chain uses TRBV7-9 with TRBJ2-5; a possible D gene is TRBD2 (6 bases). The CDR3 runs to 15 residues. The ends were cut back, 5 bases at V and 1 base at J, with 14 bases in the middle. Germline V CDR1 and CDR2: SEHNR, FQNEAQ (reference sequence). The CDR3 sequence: CASSRTGTAQETQYF. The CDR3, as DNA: TGTGCCAGCAGCCGGACCGGGACTGCCCAAGAGACCCAGTACTTC. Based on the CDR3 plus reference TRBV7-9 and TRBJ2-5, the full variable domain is DTGVSQNPRHKITKRGQNVTFRCDPISEHNRLYWYRQTLGQGPEFLTYFQNEAQLEKSRLLSDRFSAERPKGSFSTLEIQRTEQGDSAMYLCASSRTGTAQETQYFGPGTRLLVL.